A single sample is the source of the 7 T cell receptor beta chains below, sequenced in a study of blood T cells in healthy people across ages. Using a J-beta primer mix together with a sample-barcoded 5' primer, a second PCR was run for about 6 to 12 cycles. Via MiXCR, TCRdb re-called the 5' RACE reads, giving one row per CDR3 protein. The data hold around 900,000 distinct CDR3 sequences, with about 53% observed a single time. Sequencing was done on a sample of blood. The receptor set was obtained from a woman aged 60-75 years in good health.

V gene TRBV25-1 combines with J gene TRBJ1-1, with D possibly TRBD1 on 5 matching bases. This CDR3 contains 13 residues. V was cut by 8 bases and J by 4 bases, with 14 bases left in between. Germline CDR1 MGHDK, CDR2 SYGVNS. The CDR3 region has the DNA TGTGCCAGCCGCGGAAGGGGCGCCACTGAAGCTTTCTTT. Protein product: CASRGRGATEAFF.

The J gene is TRBJ2-5, the V gene TRBV20-1; a weak D match, TRBD2 (5 bases). The end of the DNA fits TRBJ2-7 better, so the J call may be wrong. Germline assignment: CDR1 DFQATT and CDR2 SNEGSKA (reference sequence). The CDR3 runs to 15 residues. This chain's CDR3 is CSAPPDYIKLDEQYF. The DNA of the CDR3 is TGCAGTGCTCCCCCTGACTACATCAAGTTGGACGAGCAGTACTTC.

The sample holds a few counts of this clonotype. The chain uses TRBV20-1 and TRBJ1-6; a weak D match, TRBD1 (6 bases). This CDR3 comprises 14 residues. Deletions cut 1 base from V and 7 bases from J, with 11 bases between. Germline V gene lookup returns CDR1 DFQATT and CDR2 SNEGSKA (reference sequence). In DNA, the CDR3 is TGCAGTGCTAGAGCTTCGGGGGCCAATTCACCCCTCCACTTT. This codes for CSARASGANSPLHF.

This chain joins TRBV20-1 and TRBJ2-1; tentatively, D is TRBD1 or TRBD2 (5 bases each). The CDR3 is 13 amino acids. V lost 7 bases to trimming and J lost 4 bases, with 14 bases between them. Germline V gene sequence: CDR1 DFQATT, CDR2 SNEGSKA (reference sequence). The CDR3 DNA is TGCAGTGGAGGGACGGTTTTGTACAATGAGCAGTTCTTC. Protein product: CSGGTVLYNEQFF.

There are a few counts of this clonotype. V is TRBV29-1 and J is TRBJ1-2; D possibly corresponds to TRBD1 (5 bases). The CDR3 loop spans 12 amino acids. V was trimmed by 7 bases and J by 5 bases, leaving 14 bases between them. Germline assignment: CDR1 SQVTM and CDR2 ANQGSEA. The CDR3 DNA reads as TGCAGCGCTGCGACAGCTACTTATGGCTACACCTTC. Its translation: CSAATATYGYTF.

CDR3 sequence reads: CASSPQPLYEQYF. CDR3 nucleotide sequence: TGTGCCAGCAGCCCCCAACCCCTTTACGAGCAGTACTTC. The chain recombines TRBV7-9 with TRBJ2-7; D is ambiguous. This CDR3 is built from 13 residues. Trimming removed 5 bases from V and 4 bases from J, with 12 bases in between. CDR1 is SEHNR and CDR2 is FQNEAQ in the germline V gene (reference sequence).

This clonotype occurred a few times. The chain uses TRBV7-8 and TRBJ2-3; 8 bases map to TRBD1. Germline trimming cut 8 bases from V and 0 bases from J; bases unmatched to any gene: 7. The CDR3 length is 15 residues. Germline V gene lookup returns CDR1 SGHVS and CDR2 FQNEAQ. The CDR3 nucleotides are TGTGCCAGCGGCCCGGACAGGGTTAGCACAGATACGCAGTATTTT. Protein product: CASGPDRVSTDTQYF.